This paragraph covers one TCR beta chain sequence. V shed 4 bases, J shed 5 bases, and the junction held 4 bases outside the gene matches. Per the germline V gene, CDR1 is SEHNR and CDR2 is FQNEAQ (reference sequence). The CDR3 contains 13 residues. This sample was included in a study of CD8 T cells in ankylosing spondylitis. TCRdb fed the 5' RACE reads into MiXCR, producing one record per CDR3 protein. The sample holds about 340,000 distinct CDR3 sequences; approximately 15% are singletons and the top ten take about 1%. The V call is TRBV7-9, the J call TRBJ1-1, with 7 positions matching TRBD1. The sample comprised blood, either unsorted or a sorted T cell fraction (not recorded which). The clonotype was recovered from a male donor with ankylosing spondylitis or in good health (not recorded which). CDR3 region: CASSYTGVTEAFF. The DNA for the CDR3 is TGTGCCAGCAGCTACACAGGGGTGACTGAAGCTTTCTTT.